This passage covers 26 T cell receptor beta chains from one sample sequenced in a study of T-cell reconstitution after alpha-beta-depleted transplantation in children. Unique molecular identifiers were incorporated when the TCRbeta library was constructed. TCRdb recomputed calls from the PCR reads with MiXCR, one row per CDR3 protein. The sample has 500,000 to 650,000 distinct CDR3 sequences, over 10% seen once; the top ten hold 2.2%. The sample in question was PBMCs, mostly from graft donor cells, obtained 360 days after TCRalphabeta/CD19-depleted stem cell transplant. These receptors all come from a male patient between 10 and 17 years old who had a stem cell transplant for acute myeloid leukemia, so the T cells may come from the graft donor.

This chain joins TRBV29-1 and TRBJ2-1; a weak D match, TRBD2 (6 bases). The CDR3 has 12 residues. Trimming left V 5 bases short and J 12 bases short, with 17 bases between. The germline gives CDR1 SQVTM, CDR2 ANQGSEA. As DNA, the CDR3 is TGCAGCGTTCCATGGATCGGGAGCTCGCAGTTCTTC. As protein: CSVPWIGSSQFF.

Only a few counts were recorded for this clonotype. This chain uses TRBV7-2 with TRBJ2-7, with D unclear. The CDR3 totals 13 residues. Germline CDR1 and CDR2: SGHTA and FQGNSA. Between the trimmed V and J ends, which lost 4 bases and 2 bases, there was a span of 9 bases. Here the CDR3 reads CASSSVVTYEQYF. CDR3 DNA sequence: TGTGCCAGCAGCTCGGTGGTCACCTACGAGCAGTACTTC.

The chain employs TRBV5-6 and TRBJ1-4, with D hard to call. Germline assignment: CDR1 SGHDT and CDR2 YYEEEE. V was trimmed by 3 bases and J by 2 bases, leaving 14 bases between them. CDR3 length: 16 residues. CDR3 amino acids: CASSSSPTSTNEKLFF. CDR3 DNA sequence: TGTGCCAGCAGCTCATCCCCGACATCTACTAATGAAAAACTGTTTTTT.

This clonotype showed up just a few times. The gene calls are TRBV6-2 or TRBV6-3 and TRBJ2-1; 8 nucleotides match TRBD1. The V segment lost 4 bases and the J segment 0 bases; nucleotides outside the gene matches: 11. The CDR3 has 18 amino acids. The germline V gene encodes CDR1 MNHEY and CDR2 SVGEGT. The DNA for the CDR3 is TGTGCCAGCAGTTCGCCCCGACGGACAGGGAGCTCCTACAATGAGCAGTTCTTC. Amino acid sequence: CASSSPRRTGSSYNEQFF.

V gene TRBV7-3 combines with J gene TRBJ2-2; 9 bases map to TRBD2. Germline V CDR1 and CDR2: SGHTA, FQGTGA. J was trimmed by 7 bases and V by 3 bases; bases with no gene match: 9. The CDR3 extends over 16 amino acids. The CDR3 loop reads CASSFRGGRADGELFF. CDR3 DNA: TGTGCCAGCAGCTTTAGGGGCGGGAGGGCCGACGGGGAGCTGTTTTTT.

This clonotype was observed at least ten times. This chain joins TRBV12-3 or TRBV12-4 and TRBJ2-1, with 8 bases that match TRBD1. The CDR3 is made up of 17 amino acids. J gave up 0 bases and V 1 base, and 5 bases lay outside the gene matches. The CDR3 bases are TGTGCCAGCAGTTTAGAGACAGGGGTAAGCTCCTACAATGAGCAGTTCTTC. Translated: CASSLETGVSSYNEQFF.

The chain joins TRBV20-1 to TRBJ1-1, with D possibly being TRBD1 (5 bases). This CDR3 contains 12 residues. Germline assignment: CDR1 DFQATT and CDR2 SNEGSKA (reference sequence). V gave up 1 base and J gave up 4 bases, with 7 bases separating them. The CDR3 DNA reads TGCAGTGCTAGAGCCAGGGCCACTGAAGCTTTCTTT. This codes for CSARARATEAFF.

This clonotype showed up many times. The V gene is TRBV12-3 or TRBV12-4, the J gene TRBJ2-3, with TRBD2 identical over 11 bases. J was trimmed by 1 base and V by 6 bases; bases with no gene match: 6. The CDR3 covers 16 residues. In DNA form, the CDR3 reads TGTGCCAGCAGCCTCGGGACTAGCGGCGGCACAGATACGCAGTATTTT. The encoded protein is CASSLGTSGGTDTQYF.

This clonotype was seen only a few times. The gene calls are TRBV6-6 and TRBJ2-5, with D uncertain. The CDR3 has 13 residues. Trimming took off 2 bases at V and 7 bases at J, with 11 bases between the two ends. Germline CDR1 reads MNHNY; CDR2 reads SVGAGI (reference sequence). CDR3 region: CASSYTDPGTQYF. The CDR3 bases are TGTGCCAGCAGTTACACGGACCCGGGGACCCAGTACTTC.

This clonotype was counted a few times. V is TRBV5-5 and J is TRBJ2-2; D is possibly TRBD1 (5 bases). Trimming stripped 3 bases from V and 1 base from J, with 16 bases between. The CDR3 is 17 amino acids. Germline CDR1 SGHKS, CDR2 YYEKEE (reference sequence). CDR3: CASSSQFVTGNTGELFF. The CDR3 nucleotides are TGTGCCAGCAGCTCCCAATTCGTCACAGGGAACACCGGGGAGCTGTTTTTT.

This clonotype has just a few counts. This CDR3 is CASSLRSDRVFYGYTF. The CDR3 DNA is TGCGCCAGCAGCTTGAGGTCCGACAGGGTTTTCTATGGCTACACCTTC. The chain employs TRBV5-1 and TRBJ1-2; 7 bases agree with TRBD1. The germline V gene has CDR1 SGHRS and CDR2 YFSETQ. The trim removed 1 base at V and 4 bases at J, leaving 10 bases unmatched. CDR3 length: 16 amino acids.

Details on this clonotype: Since a much larger clone is just one base distant, this may be a read error. The chain links TRBV12-3 or TRBV12-4 to TRBJ2-3, with D perhaps matching TRBD2 (6 bases). The CDR3 contains 18 residues. CDR3 in amino acids: CACSLGAGILSWTDTQYF. The CDR3 nucleotides read TGTGCCTGCAGTTTAGGGGCGGGAATACTAAGTTGGACAGATACGCAGTATTTT.

The rearrangement links TRBV6-5 to TRBJ2-4; 7 bases line up with TRBD2. The ends lost 2 bases at V and 7 bases at J; junction bases unmatched: 11. Germline lookup yields CDR1 MNHEY and CDR2 SVGAGI. CDR3 size: 16 residues. CDR3 region: CASSYLLAGAQNIQYF. CDR3 DNA: TGTGCCAGCAGTTACCTCTTGGCGGGAGCCCAGAACATTCAGTACTTC.

This clonotype was picked up a small number of times. The chain carries TRBV7-3 and TRBJ2-1, with a weak D call TRBD2 (7 bases). V lost 1 base and J lost 9, with 13 bases in between. The germline CDR1 and CDR2 sequences are SGHTA and FQGTGA. The CDR3 has 14 amino acids. The CDR3: CASSLKGGGAEQFF. As DNA, the CDR3 is TGTGCCAGCAGCTTAAAAGGGGGGGGAGCTGAGCAGTTCTTC.

This clonotype was seen at least ten times. The chain uses TRBV19 and TRBJ2-3; perhaps TRBD1 as D (5 bases). Trimming took off 8 bases at V and 6 bases at J, with 12 bases between the two ends. From germline, CDR1 is LNHDA and CDR2 SQIVND (reference sequence). CDR3 size: 12 residues. CDR3 region: CASCGAVDTQYF. The CDR3, as DNA: TGTGCCAGTTGTGGGGCGGTGGATACGCAGTATTTT.

The chain carries TRBV5-1 and TRBJ2-2; 12 nucleotides match TRBD2. Losses at the gene ends were 4 bases for V and 4 bases for J; bases not matched to a gene: 5. Germline V CDR1 and CDR2: SGHRS, YFSETQ. CDR3 length: 16 residues. The CDR3 nucleotides are TGCGCCAGCAGCCGGGCGACTAGCGGGAGCACCGGGGAGCTGTTTTTT. It codes for CASSRATSGSTGELFF.

A few counts support this clonotype. The genes are TRBV28 and TRBJ2-5, with 10 bases identical to TRBD1. The CDR3 contains 17 residues. Germline CDR1 is MDHEN and CDR2 is SYDVKM. V gave up 4 bases and J gave up 0 bases; unmatched junction bases: 8. The CDR3 region has the DNA TGTGCCAGCAGTTGGACAGGGGGTTTTTTGTACCAAGAGACCCAGTACTTC. Protein product: CASSWTGGFLYQETQYF.

This chain links TRBV25-1 with TRBJ2-7, with D perhaps TRBD2 (7 bases). The CDR3 totals 17 residues. Trimming cost V 3 bases and J 3 bases, with 21 bases left between them. Germline CDR1 is MGHDK and CDR2 is SYGVNS. The CDR3 region has the DNA TGTGCCAGCAGTGACCCCTGGGGGGGCCGGGGGAACTACGAGCAGTACTTC. Protein product: CASSDPWGGRGNYEQYF.

This clonotype was observed a handful of times. The chain employs TRBV7-3 and TRBJ2-1, with TRBD2 matching 8 bases. The germline V gene has CDR1 SGHTA and CDR2 FQGTGA. This CDR3 spans 16 amino acids. The V gene end was trimmed by 3 bases and the J gene end by 0 bases; junction bases not matched to a gene: 4. CDR3 in amino acids: CASSFQGLDSYNEQFF. CDR3 DNA sequence: TGTGCCAGCAGCTTCCAGGGACTAGACTCCTACAATGAGCAGTTCTTC.

This clonotype was recorded only once. The chain couples TRBV23-1 to TRBJ2-7; D may correspond to TRBD1 or TRBD2 (5 bases each). TRBV23-1 is reported as an ORF; its role is uncertain. Trimming took off 4 bases at V and 4 bases at J, with 20 bases between the two ends. This CDR3 is 16 amino acids long. For the CDR3, the DNA is TGCGCCAGCAGTCCCCCACCGGGACCGGACCTTTACGAGCAGTACTTC. It specifies CASSPPPGPDLYEQYF.

This clonotype was detected a few times. DNA of the CDR3: TGTGCCAGCAGCCGCCTAGCGGGGATCTCCTACGAGCAGTACTTC. It codes for CASSRLAGISYEQYF. The V gene is TRBV14, the J gene TRBJ2-7, with 9 bases identical to TRBD2. Germline values: CDR1 SGHDN, CDR2 FVKESK. This CDR3 has 15 amino acids. V lost 4 bases and J lost 0; bases outside the gene matches: 4.

V is TRBV7-6 and J is TRBJ2-1, with 7 bases aligning to TRBD2. CDR3 length: 17 amino acids. The ends lost 2 bases at V and 6 bases at J; junction bases unmatched: 13. Germline V gene data show CDR1 as SGHVS and CDR2 as FNYEAQ. CDR3 in DNA: TGTGCCAGCAGCTTAAAAAATCCGGGAGGTAGCGGCAATGAGCAGTTCTTC. This translates into CASSLKNPGGSGNEQFF.

This clonotype was seen repeatedly, ten times or more. The V gene is TRBV20-1, the J gene TRBJ2-2; 10 nucleotides line up with TRBD2. With V trimmed by 6 bases and J by 5 bases, 6 bases remained unmatched. Germline values: CDR1 DFQATT, CDR2 SNEGSKA (reference sequence). The CDR3 is made up of 14 amino acids. DNA of the CDR3: TGCAGTGCCCCTCCAGCGGGAGGGACCGGGGAGCTGTTTTTT. Its protein is CSAPPAGGTGELFF.

The rearrangement uses TRBV28 and TRBJ1-6, with no clear D. CDR1 is MDHEN, CDR2 SYDVKM, per germline. The CDR3 spans 14 residues. Trimming took 6 bases from V and 7 from J, leaving 13 bases between them. The CDR3 DNA sequence: TGTGCCAGCAGAAAAACGGACCGAAATTCACCCCTCCACTTT. Its protein is CASRKTDRNSPLHF.

This chain links TRBV30 with TRBJ2-7, with TRBD1 matching over 7 bases. The germline V gene has CDR1 GTSNPN and CDR2 SVGIG (reference sequence). With 3 bases clipped from V and 3 bases from J, the junction kept 2 bases outside the gene matches. CDR3 size: 12 residues. CDR3 sequence: CAWSPGGYEQYF. In DNA form, the CDR3 reads TGTGCCTGGAGCCCAGGGGGCTACGAGCAGTACTTC.

The chain couples TRBV19 to TRBJ1-1, with 10 nucleotides matching TRBD1. CDR1 and CDR2 (germline): LNHDA, SQIVND (reference sequence). The CDR3 has 16 amino acids. The V and J ends lost 4 bases and 6 bases, in that order; junction bases with no gene match: 11. The CDR3 here is CASSTIRQGAGAEAFF. The CDR3 DNA sequence: TGTGCCAGTAGTACTATCCGACAGGGGGCAGGCGCTGAAGCTTTCTTT.